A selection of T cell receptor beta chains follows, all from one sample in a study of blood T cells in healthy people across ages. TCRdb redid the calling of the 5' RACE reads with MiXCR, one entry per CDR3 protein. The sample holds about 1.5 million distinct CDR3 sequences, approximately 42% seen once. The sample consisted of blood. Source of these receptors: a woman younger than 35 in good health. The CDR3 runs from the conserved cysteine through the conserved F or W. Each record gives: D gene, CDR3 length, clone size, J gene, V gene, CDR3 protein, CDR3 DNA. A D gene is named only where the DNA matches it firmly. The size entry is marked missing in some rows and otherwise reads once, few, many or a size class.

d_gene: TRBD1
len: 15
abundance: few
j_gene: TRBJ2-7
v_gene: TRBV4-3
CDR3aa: CASSQDRSGQVEQYF
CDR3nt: TGCGCCAGCAGCCAAGATCGTTCGGGACAGGTCGAGCAGTACTTC

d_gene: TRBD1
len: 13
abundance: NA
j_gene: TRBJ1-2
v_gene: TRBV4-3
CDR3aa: CASSQWDSAGYTF
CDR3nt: TGCGCCAGCAGCCAATGGGACAGCGCGGGCTACACCTTC

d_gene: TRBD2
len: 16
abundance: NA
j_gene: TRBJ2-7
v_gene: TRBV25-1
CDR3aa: CASSIPGTSGPYEQYF
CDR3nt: TGTGCCAGCAGTATCCCCGGGACTAGCGGCCCCTACGAGCAGTACTTC

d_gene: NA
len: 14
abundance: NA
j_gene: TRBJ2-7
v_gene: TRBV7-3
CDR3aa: CASSPQGGNYEQYF
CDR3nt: TGTGCCAGCAGCCCACAGGGTGGCAACTACGAGCAGTACTTC

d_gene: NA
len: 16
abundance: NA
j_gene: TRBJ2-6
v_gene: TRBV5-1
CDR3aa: CASSLAGTSGANVLTF
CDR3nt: TGCGCCAGCAGCTTGGCAGGGACTTCTGGGGCCAACGTCCTGACTTTC

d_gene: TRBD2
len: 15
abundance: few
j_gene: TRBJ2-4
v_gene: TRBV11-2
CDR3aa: CASSPKAGGLNIQYF
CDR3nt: TGTGCCAGCAGCCCCAAAGCGGGAGGGTTAAACATTCAGTACTTC

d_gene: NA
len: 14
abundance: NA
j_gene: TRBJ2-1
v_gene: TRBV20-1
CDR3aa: CSAGGGVRHNEQFF
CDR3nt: TGCAGTGCTGGCGGCGGGGTCCGCCACAATGAGCAGTTCTTC

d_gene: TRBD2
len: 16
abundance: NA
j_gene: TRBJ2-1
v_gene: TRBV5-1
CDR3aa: CASSSLGTSGNNEQFF
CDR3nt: TGCGCCAGCAGCTCGCTGGGGACTAGCGGGAACAATGAGCAGTTCTTC

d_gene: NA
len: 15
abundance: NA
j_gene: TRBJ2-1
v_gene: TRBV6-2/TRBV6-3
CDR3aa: CASKPTWGLRDEQFF
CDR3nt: TGTGCCAGCAAACCCACCTGGGGCTTACGTGATGAGCAGTTCTTC

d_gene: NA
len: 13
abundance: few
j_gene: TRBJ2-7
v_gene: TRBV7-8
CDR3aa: CASSLQPPREQYF
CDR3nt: TGTGCCAGCAGCCTACAACCACCCCGGGAGCAGTACTTC

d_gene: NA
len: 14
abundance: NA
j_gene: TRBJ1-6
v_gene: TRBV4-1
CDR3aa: CASSQVSGDSPLHF
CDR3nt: TGCGCCAGCAGCCAAGTTTCGGGAGACTCACCCCTCCACTTT

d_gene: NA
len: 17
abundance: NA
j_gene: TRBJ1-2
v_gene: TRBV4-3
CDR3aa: CASSQDRTDSLRYGYTF
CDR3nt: TGCGCCAGCAGCCAAGATAGAACAGACTCCTTAAGATATGGCTACACCTTC

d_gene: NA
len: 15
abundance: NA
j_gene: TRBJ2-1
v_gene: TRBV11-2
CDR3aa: CASSLVVARSNEQFF
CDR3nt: TGTGCCAGCAGCTTAGTAGTAGCCCGATCCAATGAGCAGTTCTTC

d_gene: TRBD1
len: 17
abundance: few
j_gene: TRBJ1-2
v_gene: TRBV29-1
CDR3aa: CSVELGTGFEVEYGYTF
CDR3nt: TGCAGCGTTGAGCTCGGGACAGGGTTTGAAGTAGAGTATGGCTACACCTTC

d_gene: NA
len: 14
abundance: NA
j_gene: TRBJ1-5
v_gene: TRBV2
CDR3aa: CASSEGHINQPQHF
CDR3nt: TGTGCCAGCAGTGAGGGTCACATAAATCAGCCCCAGCATTTT

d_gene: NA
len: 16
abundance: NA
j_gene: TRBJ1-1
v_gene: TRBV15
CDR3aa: CATRPQDQGNSGEAFF
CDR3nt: TGTGCCACCCGGCCACAAGATCAGGGGAATAGTGGTGAAGCTTTCTTT

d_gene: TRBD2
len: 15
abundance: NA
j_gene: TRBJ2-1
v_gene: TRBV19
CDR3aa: CASRSRAGGYNEQFF
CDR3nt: TGTGCCAGTAGGTCAAGAGCGGGAGGTTACAATGAGCAGTTCTTC

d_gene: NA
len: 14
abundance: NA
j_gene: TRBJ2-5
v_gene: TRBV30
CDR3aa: CAWSAGFGQETQYF
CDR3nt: TGTGCCTGGAGTGCGGGATTTGGCCAAGAGACCCAGTACTTC

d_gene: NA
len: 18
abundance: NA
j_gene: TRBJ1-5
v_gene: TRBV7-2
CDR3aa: CASSPNNQPRGVYQPQHF
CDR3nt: TGTGCCAGCAGCCCGAACAATCAACCGCGCGGCGTATATCAGCCCCAGCATTTT

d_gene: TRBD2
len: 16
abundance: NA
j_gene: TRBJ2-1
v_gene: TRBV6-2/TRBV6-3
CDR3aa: CASSPLRTSVDNEQFF
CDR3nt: TGTGCCAGCAGTCCACTCAGGACTAGCGTTGACAATGAGCAGTTCTTC

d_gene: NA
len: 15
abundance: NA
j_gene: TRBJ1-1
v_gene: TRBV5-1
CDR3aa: CASSSYRTMNTEAFF
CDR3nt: TGCGCCAGCAGCTCGTACAGGACTATGAACACTGAAGCTTTCTTT

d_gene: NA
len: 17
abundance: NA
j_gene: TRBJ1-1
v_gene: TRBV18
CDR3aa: CASSPSWQLKDNTEAFF
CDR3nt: TGTGCCAGCTCACCATCTTGGCAGCTGAAGGACAACACTGAAGCTTTCTTT